Each of the 22 T cell receptor beta chains below was sequenced from the same sample in a study of T-cell memory formation after mild COVID-19. TCRdb passed the 5' RACE reads through MiXCR, listing each CDR3 protein once. The table lists a few hundred thousand distinct CDR3 sequences, roughly 8% of them singletons. The sequenced material came from PBMCs or a T cell subset sorted from them (not recorded which). The source of these receptors is a man between 18 and 35 years old who had mild COVID-19 (a few samples of this study predate the infection). Cell type and time point are not known.

The table lists this clonotype with a few counts. The chain uses TRBV5-5 and TRBJ1-5; D may be TRBD1 (6 bases). The germline V gene encodes CDR1 SGHKS and CDR2 YYEKEE (reference sequence). The CDR3 spans 17 residues. V dropped 4 bases and J dropped 1 base, with 18 bases sitting between them. The CDR3 is CASSGETTGTSNQPQHF. The CDR3 bases are TGTGCCAGCAGCGGAGAGACTACCGGGACAAGCAATCAGCCCCAGCATTTT.

A few counts support this clonotype. The chain has TRBV9 and TRBJ2-2; maybe TRBD1 (6 bases). Germline CDR1 is SGDLS and CDR2 is YYNGEE. This CDR3 has 16 residues. Trimming removed 0 bases at V and 2 bases at J, with 11 bases between. The CDR3 DNA reads as TGTGCCAGCAGCGTAGCCACAGGGAGAAACACCGGGGAGCTGTTTTTT. It specifies CASSVATGRNTGELFF.

The chain recombines TRBV5-6 with TRBJ2-7; D gene uncertain. The CDR3 contains 13 residues. Per the germline V gene, CDR1 is SGHDT and CDR2 is YYEEEE. The germline V and J ends were trimmed by 7 bases and 2 bases, with 13 bases remaining between them. This chain's CDR3 is CASAQGLTYEQYV. In nucleotides, the CDR3 is TGTGCCAGCGCACAAGGGTTAACCTACGAGCAGTACGTC.

This clonotype turned up a few times. The chain recombines TRBV20-1 with TRBJ1-5; a weak D match, TRBD1 (5 bases). Trimming pared 0 bases from V and 4 bases from J, leaving 10 bases between. Germline V CDR1 and CDR2: DFQATT, SNEGSKA (reference sequence). The CDR3 length is 14 residues. CDR3 sequence reads: CSARDRDVNQPQHF. CDR3 nucleotide sequence: TGCAGTGCTAGAGACCGGGACGTGAATCAGCCCCAGCATTTT.

This clonotype has only a few counts. V usage is TRBV6-1 and J usage is TRBJ1-5, with 7 bases fitting TRBD1. The CDR3 is 14 amino acids. V lost 4 bases and J lost 7; bases outside the gene matches: 7. The germline V gene encodes CDR1 MNHNS and CDR2 SASEGT. The CDR3 is CASSGGGRGQPQHF. CDR3 nucleotides: TGTGCCAGCAGTGGAGGGGGCCGGGGACAGCCCCAGCATTTT.

This clonotype was observed a single time. The gene calls are TRBV6-1 and TRBJ2-7; D uncertain. Germline assignment: CDR1 MNHNS and CDR2 SASEGT. V lost 6 bases and J lost 6, with 12 bases in between. This CDR3 comprises 12 residues. CDR3 sequence reads: CASRNADSEQYF. The CDR3 DNA is TGTGCCAGCAGGAACGCCGACTCCGAGCAGTACTTC.

In its sample, this clonotype was seen many times. The chain combines TRBV11-2 with TRBJ1-2, with 9 bases fitting TRBD1. V gave up 5 bases and J gave up 4 bases; unmatched junction bases: 5. Germline CDR1 and CDR2: SGHAT and FQNNGV. The CDR3 runs 14 residues. The chain's CDR3 is CASSRDRAFYGYTF. The CDR3 nucleotides read TGTGCCAGCAGCCGGGACAGGGCATTCTATGGCTACACCTTC.

This clonotype was seen a handful of times. The gene calls are TRBV5-5 and TRBJ2-7; TRBD1 matches at 8 bases. The CDR3 extends over 14 amino acids. The V gene's germline CDR1 is SGHKS and CDR2 YYEKEE (reference sequence). With 1 base clipped from V and 6 bases from J, the junction kept 6 bases outside the gene matches. This chain's CDR3 is CASSLMTGVGEQYF. The CDR3 bases are TGTGCCAGCAGCTTGATGACAGGGGTAGGCGAGCAGTACTTC.

The sample holds a few counts of this clonotype. V and J are TRBV6-5 and TRBJ1-2; D not resolved. The germline gives CDR1 MNHEY, CDR2 SVGAGI. The CDR3 totals 14 residues. V was shortened by 2 bases and J by 10 bases, with 17 bases between the two germline ends. The DNA of the CDR3 is TGTGCCAGCAGTTACACCGAACTAGGCCGGACCTACACCTTC. Its protein product is CASSYTELGRTYTF.

The chain links TRBV29-1 to TRBJ2-5, with D perhaps matching TRBD1 (5 bases). The length of the CDR3 is 11 residues. V was clipped by 5 bases and J by 2 bases, with 6 bases between them. The germline CDR1 and CDR2 sequences are SQVTM and ANQGSEA. For the CDR3, the DNA is TGCAGCGTTCACAGGCAAGAGACCCAGTACTTC. Translated, it gives CSVHRQETQYF.

The chain recombines TRBV11-2 with TRBJ2-3; D not certain. The germline V and J ends were trimmed by 3 bases and 3 bases, with 13 bases remaining between them. Germline V gene lookup returns CDR1 SGHAT and CDR2 FQNNGV. The CDR3 totals 15 residues. This CDR3 is CASSFAALGTDTQYF. DNA for the CDR3: TGTGCCAGCAGCTTCGCAGCATTAGGTACAGATACGCAGTATTTT.

This clonotype came up many times. The chain carries TRBV6-2 or TRBV6-3 and TRBJ2-7, with D perhaps TRBD2 (6 bases). The germline gives CDR1 MNHEY, CDR2 SVGEGT. V gave up 0 bases and J gave up 0 bases, with 6 bases separating them. The CDR3 extends over 14 amino acids. The chain's CDR3 is CASSYSTSSYEQYV. The CDR3 DNA is TGTGCCAGCAGTTACTCGACTAGCTCCTACGAGCAGTACGTC.

V gene TRBV18 combines with J gene TRBJ1-2, with D hard to call. The length of the CDR3 is 15 residues. From germline, CDR1 is KGHSH and CDR2 LQKENI. The V and J ends lost 2 bases and 6 bases respectively, with 16 bases between them. The CDR3 is CASSPMGLSRDGYTF. The CDR3 region has the DNA TGTGCCAGCTCACCAATGGGCCTCTCTAGGGATGGCTACACCTTC.

The sample holds many counts of this clonotype. The chain carries TRBV4-2 and TRBJ2-5, with 8 bases lining up with TRBD1. The V gene end was trimmed by 3 bases and the J gene end by 2 bases; junction bases not matched to a gene: 14. The CDR3 has 18 residues. Germline V CDR1 and CDR2: LGHNA, YNFKEQ. The CDR3: CASSHSGTGSVRQETQYF. The CDR3 DNA follows: TGTGCCAGCAGCCACTCCGGGACAGGATCGGTGCGTCAAGAGACCCAGTACTTC.

The chain couples TRBV20-1 to TRBJ2-7, with TRBD1 matching 8 bases. The V and J ends lost 1 base and 4 bases, in that order; junction bases with no gene match: 6. The CDR3 is 14 residues long. Germline CDR1 and CDR2: DFQATT and SNEGSKA (reference sequence). CDR3 sequence (DNA): TGCAGTGCTAGAGCCCAGGGGGCTAAGTACGAGCAGTACTTC. Translation gives CSARAQGAKYEQYF.

This clonotype was seen only a few times. The chain carries TRBV30 and TRBJ2-5; no definite D call. The CDR3 contains 13 residues. Trimming removed 2 bases at V and 3 bases at J, with 10 bases between. From germline, CDR1 is GTSNPN and CDR2 SVGIG (reference sequence). CDR3 DNA sequence: TGTGCCTGGAGTAGTCAGGCCAAAGAGACCCAGTACTTC. As protein: CAWSSQAKETQYF.

The genes are TRBV20-1 and TRBJ2-5; TRBD2 agrees at 7 bases. The V segment lost 3 bases and the J segment 2 bases; nucleotides outside the gene matches: 6. CDR3 length: 14 residues. Germline assignment: CDR1 DFQATT and CDR2 SNEGSKA (reference sequence). The CDR3: CSASPLASQETQYF. The CDR3 DNA is TGCAGTGCTAGTCCACTAGCGAGTCAAGAGACCCAGTACTTC.

The chain has TRBV7-9 and TRBJ2-7, with 12 bases aligning to TRBD1. Germline values: CDR1 SEHNR, CDR2 FQNEAQ (reference sequence). V was clipped by 5 bases and J by 8 bases; unmatched bases: 7. This CDR3 is built from 14 residues. The CDR3 nucleotides are TGTGCCAGCAGCAGGGTGGGACAGGGGGCCCAGCAGTACTTC. This codes for CASSRVGQGAQQYF.

This chain uses TRBV3-1 with TRBJ1-3, with a possible D match to TRBD1 (5 bases). This CDR3 spans 13 amino acids. Germline V CDR1 and CDR2: LGHDT, YNNKEL (reference sequence). Trimming cost V 6 bases and J 7 bases, with 13 bases left between them. The CDR3 region is CASRSGLRNTIYF. In nucleotides, the CDR3 is TGTGCCAGCAGATCGGGACTTAGGAACACCATATATTTT.

The chain carries TRBV7-2 and TRBJ2-5; either TRBD1 or TRBD2 may fit D (5 bases each). With 6 bases removed from V and 2 bases from J, the gap between germline ends came to 16 bases. This CDR3 spans 15 amino acids. Per the germline V gene, CDR1 is SGHTA and CDR2 is FQGNSA. This CDR3 is CASRPRDGLQETQYF. Written as DNA, the CDR3 is TGTGCCAGCAGGCCCCGGGACGGATTACAAGAGACCCAGTACTTC.

This clonotype turned up a few times. V is TRBV11-2 and J is TRBJ2-3, with 12 positions matching TRBD2. The CDR3 consists of 18 residues. Trimming at V came to 4 bases and at J to 6 bases, leaving 14 bases not matched to a gene. Germline CDR1 is SGHAT and CDR2 is FQNNGV. CDR3 region: CASSSQPRLAGVLDTQYF. In nucleotides, the CDR3 is TGTGCCAGCAGCTCGCAACCCAGACTAGCGGGGGTGTTGGATACGCAGTATTTT.

This rearrangement joins TRBV7-9 to TRBJ2-5; D is uncertain. CDR1 is SEHNR and CDR2 is FQNEAQ in the germline V gene (reference sequence). This CDR3 region has 11 residues. V lost 5 bases to trimming and J lost 3 bases, with 4 bases between them. This chain's CDR3 is CASSKEETQYF. The CDR3 DNA reads TGTGCCAGCAGCAAAGAAGAGACCCAGTACTTC.